Reported below is one T cell receptor (beta chain). The data were obtained in a study of blood T cell repertoires in COVID-19. Study summary: Italy, Spain and the United States were the sources of the convalescent and acute COVID-19 samples. T cells, B-cell-depleted T cells, or PBMCs provided the cDNA or gDNA that served as material.

Study processing details: By means of reference gene primer amplification, nucleated cell counts were estimated. TCRdb's copy holds only in-frame clones and misses some; the assay was immunoSEQ multiplex PCR. V, J and clone size reflect that table, while D and trimming were determined from the DNA. Altogether tens of thousands of clones are present, around 86% being singletons, with the ten largest covering approximately 1.2%. The germline gives CDR1 SGHRS, CDR2 YFSETQ. The V end was cut by 4 bases, the J end by 8 bases, with 10 bases between. The CDR3 totals 12 residues. The sample comprised peripheral blood. The sequence was obtained from a woman of 80 years or more with acute or convalescent COVID-19. The V call is TRBV5-1, the J call TRBJ1-3, with D possibly being TRBD1 (5 bases). CDR3 amino acids: CASSTEGDTIYF. The CDR3 bases are TGCGCCAGCAGCACAGAAGGGGACACCATATATTTT.